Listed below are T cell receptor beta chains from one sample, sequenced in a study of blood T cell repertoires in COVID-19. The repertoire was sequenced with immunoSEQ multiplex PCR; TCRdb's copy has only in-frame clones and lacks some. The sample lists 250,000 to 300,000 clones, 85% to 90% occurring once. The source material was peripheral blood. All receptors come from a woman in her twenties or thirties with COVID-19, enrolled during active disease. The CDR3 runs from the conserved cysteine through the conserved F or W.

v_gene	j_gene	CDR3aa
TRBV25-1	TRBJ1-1	CASSDRPERTEAFF
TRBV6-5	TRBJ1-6	CASSYLQGRNSPLHF
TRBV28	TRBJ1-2	CASRHRQGNYGYTF
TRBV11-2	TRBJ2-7	CASSLGGGAWSYEQYF
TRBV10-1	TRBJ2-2	CASSPTGFQAGELFF
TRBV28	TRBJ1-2	CASSLKGHLYGYTF
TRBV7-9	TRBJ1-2	CASSPAMGGRVYGYTF
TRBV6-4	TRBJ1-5	CASSVRYNQPQHF
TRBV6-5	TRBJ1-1	CASSYGGGTEAFF
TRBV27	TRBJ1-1	CASSFHRGLGTEAFF
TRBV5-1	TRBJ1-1	CASSLVRRMNTEAFF
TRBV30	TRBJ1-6	CAWSGGRLRPGSPLHF
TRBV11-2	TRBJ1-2	CASSPGLYGYTF
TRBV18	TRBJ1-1	CASYPGTANTEAFF
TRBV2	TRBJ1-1	CASEGRGYNTEAFF
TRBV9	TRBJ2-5	CASSVGAGQETQYF
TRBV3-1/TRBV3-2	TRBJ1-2	CASSQGILGYGYTF
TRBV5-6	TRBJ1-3	CASTLRTDLSGNTIYF
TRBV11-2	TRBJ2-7	CASSRGGTGKGEQYF
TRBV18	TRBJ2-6	CASSPALSSGANVLTF
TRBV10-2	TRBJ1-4	CASSESAGGEKLFF
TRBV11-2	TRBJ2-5	CASSFTPLRQETQYF
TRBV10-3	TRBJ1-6	CAISEYDRSASPLHF
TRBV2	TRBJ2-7	CASGGGGDYEQYF
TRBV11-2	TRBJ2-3	CASSLGVLAEPAYTDTQYF
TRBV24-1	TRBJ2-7	CATSDMGSLYKFSSYEQYF
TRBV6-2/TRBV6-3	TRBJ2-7	CASSYVLSFYEQYF
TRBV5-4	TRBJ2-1	CASSSGRTGGPFF
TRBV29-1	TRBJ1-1	CSPVDRMNTEAFF
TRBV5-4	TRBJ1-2	CASSSARGAGYTF
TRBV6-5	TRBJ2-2	CASRNRENTGELFF
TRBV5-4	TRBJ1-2	CASNVDLGGGYTF
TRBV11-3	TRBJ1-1	CASSTRPGPDTEAFF
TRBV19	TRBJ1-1	CASTQGSTEAFF
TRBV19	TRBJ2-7	CASCRDRASQQYF
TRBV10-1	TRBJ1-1	CASSDTTGVDVNTEAFF
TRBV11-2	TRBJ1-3	CASSSLGDRGRYGNTIYF
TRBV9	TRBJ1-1	CASEEGRAFF
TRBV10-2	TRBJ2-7	CASSEGQQGDYEQYF
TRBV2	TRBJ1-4	CASTHDSNEKLFF
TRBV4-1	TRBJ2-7	CASSPGPGPYEQYF
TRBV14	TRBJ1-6	CASSPTGGNSPLHF
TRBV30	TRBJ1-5	CAWARASNQPQHF
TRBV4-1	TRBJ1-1	CASSQETGWNTEAFF
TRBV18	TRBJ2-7	CASSPAGGPGEQYF
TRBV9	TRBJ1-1	CASSAYPDREAFF
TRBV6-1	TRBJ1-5	CASSEPKGGNNQPQHF
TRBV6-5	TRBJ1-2	CASSYSISYGYTF